This entry features one T cell receptor beta chain sequence. J lost 2 bases, V lost 7 bases, and 7 bases had no gene match. Germline V gives CDR1 LNHDA, CDR2 SQIVND (reference sequence). This CDR3 region has 15 residues. Clones were sequenced by immunoSEQ multiplex PCR, and TCRdb holds only the in-frame ones, with some missing. The repertoire holds 56,000 or so clones, approximately 92% seen once, with approximately 0.68% in the top ten. The sample comes from a study of T cell changes during pregnancy in multiple sclerosis. Sequenced material: CD4+ T cells from peripheral blood mononuclear cells, taken in the third trimester of pregnancy. The V call is TRBV19, the J call TRBJ2-1; TRBD2 matches 8 bases. The TCR comes from a female donor with multiple sclerosis, enrolled in a pregnancy study. CDR3: CASTYRGGAYNEQFF. CDR3 bases: TGTGCCAGTACCTATCGGGGGGGAGCCTACAATGAGCAGTTCTTC. Filled out from reference TRBV19 and TRBJ2-1, the complete variable domain reads DGGITQSPKYLFRKEGQNVTLSCEQNLNHDAMYWYRQDPGQGLRLIYYSQIVNDFQKGDIAEGYSVSREKKESFPLTVTSAQKNPTAFYLCASTYRGGAYNEQFFGPGTRLTVL.